Sequencing of this T cell receptor beta chain was carried out in a study of CD8+ T cells in alopecia areata. Treatment given: oral pan-JAK inhibitor, 5-10 mg twice daily. cDNA prepared by RNA extraction and subsequent reverse transcription served as the template for sequencing. Profiled with immunoSEQ multiplex PCR; TCRdb holds only in-frame clones, not every one. The sample includes fewer than 150,000 clones, about four fifths of them seen just once. Note on this clone: No antigen is known for it.

CDR1 MNHEY and CDR2 SMNVEV come from the germline V gene (reference sequence). Trimming cost V 5 bases and J 1 base, with 12 bases left between them. CDR3 size: 14 residues. Overall study results and limits: Having just one nonresponder leaves the connection between baseline CD8+ expansion and response unresolved.

The sample was CD8+ T cells sorted from blood, taken at week 4, from a patient treated with tofacitinib. The chain is built from TRBV27 and TRBJ2-7; D is perhaps TRBD1 (6 bases). The clonotype was recovered from a human donor with alopecia areata. The CDR3 region is CASSTYRDSYEQYF. In DNA, the CDR3 is TGTGCCAGCAGTACCTACAGGGATTCCTACGAGCAGTACTTC.